This paragraph reports one T cell receptor beta chain. Its antigen is undetermined. The CDR3 totals 18 residues. Per the germline V gene, CDR1 is KGHSH and CDR2 is LQKENI. Trimming removed 2 bases at V and 0 bases at J, with 17 bases between. These data are taken from a study of CD8 T cells in ankylosing spondylitis. Findings of the study overall: Disease-linked clones displayed a CD8+ phenotype and appeared relatively rarely in peripheral blood. Certain motif variants had earlier appeared in reactive arthritis synovial fluid and blood. Ankylosing spondylitis blood appeared to be characterized by a TCR beta motif of several highly homologous variants.

Quantitative 5'-RACE with molecular barcodes was used to make the TCR beta libraries. TCRdb called the 5' RACE reads again in MiXCR, with one record for every CDR3 protein. The table records roughly 160,000 distinct CDR3 sequences, approximately 9% of them present only once. This chain links TRBV18 with TRBJ1-5, with D uncertain. The clonotype was recovered from a female donor with ankylosing spondylitis or in good health (not recorded which). Sample: blood, either unsorted or a sorted T cell fraction (not recorded which). The CDR3 reads CASSPTGRVGNSNQPQHF. DNA for the CDR3: TGTGCCAGCTCACCAACGGGGAGGGTTGGGAATAGCAATCAGCCCCAGCATTTT.